The sequence of this T cell receptor (beta chain) was determined in a study of T cell responses to AZD1222 COVID-19 vaccine. Turning to this clone: The antigen remains unidentified.

Clones were read by immunoSEQ multiplex PCR, and TCRdb kept only the in-frame ones, dropping some. The table lists some 130,000 clones, 91% of them singletons. Study observations and caveats: Spike was spanned by vaccine-associated CD4 TCRs, with dominance at 160-218 and 743-854. Spike-specific TCR breadth and depth grew following two AZD1222 doses.

Second-dose intervals of approximately 4 or approximately 12 weeks were pooled. The sequence came from an adult who received the AZD1222 COVID-19 vaccine. Sequenced material: peripheral blood, taken 28 days after the second AZD1222 dose.

CDR3 amino acids: CASSRTSGTGTLSNQPQHF. DNA for the CDR3: TGTGCCAGCAGTCGCACTTCCGGGACAGGGACACTTAGCAATCAGCCCCAGCATTTT. V gene TRBV27 combines with J gene TRBJ1-5, with 9 bases matching TRBD1. The CDR3 has 19 amino acids. Germline V gives CDR1 MNHEY, CDR2 SMNVEV (reference sequence). V was clipped by 5 bases and J by 0 bases; unmatched bases: 14.